These 21 T cell receptor beta chains were sequenced from one sample in a study of blood T cell repertoires in COVID-19. The table came from immunoSEQ multiplex PCR; TCRdb's copy has only in-frame clones and leaves some out. The sample includes some 210,000 clones, 65% to 85% of them seen just once. Specimen: PBMCs or T cells enriched from blood (not recorded which). The receptors originated from a man aged 30-40 years with acute COVID-19.

CDR3 DNA sequence: TGTGTCAGAAGCTTATCAGGAACTAGCGGGGCGCAGTATTTT. Its protein product is CVRSLSGTSGAQYF. The chain carries TRBV7-5 and TRBJ2-3; TRBD2, the D gene given by the table, was not confirmed from the DNA. TRBV7-5 counts as a pseudogene. This CDR3 contains 14 residues.

The chain recombines TRBV19 with TRBJ1-6, with TRBD1 identical over 9 bases. The CDR3 is 18 residues long. The germline CDR1 and CDR2 sequences are LNHDA and SQIVND (reference sequence). V was clipped by 1 base and J by 7 bases; unmatched bases: 11. The CDR3 sequence is CASSIVGTGGVQNSPLHF. The CDR3 nucleotides are TGTGCCAGTAGTATAGTCGGAACAGGGGGCGTACAGAATTCACCCCTCCACTTT.

This chain connects TRBV5-6 to TRBJ2-7; D possibly corresponds to TRBD2 (5 bases). This CDR3 comprises 13 residues. V lost 5 bases to trimming and J lost 0 bases, with 9 bases between them. Germline CDR1 SGHDT, CDR2 YYEEEE. For the CDR3, the DNA is TGTGCCAGCAGTGAGGGTGGCTCCTACGAGCAGTACTTC. Translation: CASSEGGSYEQYF.

The chain links TRBV27 to TRBJ1-2; D uncertain. The CDR3 consists of 13 residues. Germline CDR1 and CDR2: MNHEY and SMNVEV (reference sequence). Trimming took off 6 bases at V and 3 bases at J, with 11 bases between the two ends. In DNA form, the CDR3 reads TGTGCCAGCAGCCCGTCGGTCCACTATGGCTACACCTTC. Translation: CASSPSVHYGYTF.

The CDR3 spells CASSRLAGDNTGELFF. In DNA, the CDR3 is TGTGCCAGCAGCCGACTAGCGGGGGATAACACCGGGGAGCTGTTTTTT. The J gene is TRBJ2-2, the V gene TRBV7-9; 12 bases map to TRBD2. CDR3 length: 16 amino acids. CDR1 SEHNR and CDR2 FQNEAQ come from the germline V gene (reference sequence). Germline trimming cut 5 bases from V and 2 bases from J; bases unmatched to any gene: 3.

The V and J genes are TRBV7-2 and TRBJ2-1; TRBD2 agrees at 12 bases. Trimming at V came to 2 bases and at J to 8 bases, leaving 10 bases not matched to a gene. Germline assignment: CDR1 SGHTA and CDR2 FQGNSA. CDR3 length: 17 amino acids. CDR3 DNA sequence: TGTGCCAGCAGCTTATACCTAGCGGGGGGGCAATGGGATGAGCAGTTCTTC. Its protein product is CASSLYLAGGQWDEQFF.

J is TRBJ1-2 and V is TRBV7-9; D call uncertain. The CDR3 is made up of 14 amino acids. V lost 4 bases and J 4 bases, leaving 13 bases between the germline ends. Germline loops: CDR1 SEHNR, CDR2 FQNEAQ (reference sequence). This CDR3 reads CASSSYPSSYGYTF. The CDR3 DNA is TGTGCCAGCAGCTCTTACCCTTCGAGCTATGGCTACACCTTC.

This sequence joins TRBV12-3 or TRBV12-4 and TRBJ2-7; no definite D call. The V end was cut by 5 bases, the J end by 5 bases, with 13 bases between. This CDR3 region has 13 residues. The CDR3 is CASSLESPDEQYF. The CDR3 region has the DNA TGTGCCAGCAGTCTAGAGTCCCCGGACGAGCAGTACTTC.

The rearrangement uses TRBV11-2 and TRBJ2-1; D possibly corresponds to TRBD2 (5 bases). The CDR3 loop spans 15 amino acids. Looked up from germline, CDR1 is SGHAT and CDR2 is FQNNGV. Trimming shortened V by 5 bases and J by 0 bases, and 11 bases separated the two germline ends. CDR3 loop: CASSARVSSYNEQFF. The CDR3 coding sequence is TGTGCCAGCAGCGCGCGGGTGAGCTCCTACAATGAGCAGTTCTTC.

V gene TRBV6-5 combines with J gene TRBJ2-7, with D maybe TRBD2 (7 bases). The CDR3 length is 14 residues. V gave up 6 bases and J gave up 5 bases, with 17 bases separating them. Looked up from germline, CDR1 is MNHEY and CDR2 is SVGAGI. CDR3 DNA sequence: TGTGCCAGCAGCTCGAAGGGGGGGTCCCACGAGCAGTACTTC. This gives the protein CASSSKGGSHEQYF.

The genes are TRBV7-6 and TRBJ2-3, with D possibly matching TRBD2 (7 bases). The CDR3 extends over 14 amino acids. V dropped 4 bases and J dropped 2 bases, with 10 bases sitting between them. Germline CDR1 and CDR2: SGHVS and FNYEAQ. CDR3 DNA sequence: TGTGCCAGCAGCTACCGGGGGGCCACAGATACGCAGTATTTT. Protein: CASSYRGATDTQYF. The entire variable domain, with the rest obtained from reference TRBV7-6 and TRBJ2-3, is as follows: GAGVSQSPRYKVTKRGQDVALRCDPISGHVSLYWYRQALGQGPEFLTYFNYEAQQDKSGLPNDRFSAERPEGSISTLTIQRTEQRDSAMYRCASSYRGATDTQYFGPGTRLTVL.

The chain employs TRBV5-5 and TRBJ1-5, with a possible D match to TRBD1 (5 bases). V lost 0 bases, J lost 9 bases, and 19 bases lay in between. CDR1 is SGHKS and CDR2 is YYEKEE in the germline V gene (reference sequence). There are 16 residues in the CDR3. CDR3: CASSLAPDTQRWPQHF. As DNA, the CDR3 is TGTGCCAGCAGCTTGGCCCCGGACACCCAACGGTGGCCCCAGCATTTT.

This chain uses TRBV5-5 with TRBJ1-3, with 8 bases that match TRBD1. After removal of 4 bases from V and 0 bases from J, the junction contained 6 bases not matched to a gene. Germline V gives CDR1 SGHKS, CDR2 YYEKEE (reference sequence). CDR3 length equals 16 residues. The CDR3 DNA follows: TGTGCCAGCAGCATTCGACAGGGGAGCTCTGGAAACACCATATATTTT. It translates to CASSIRQGSSGNTIYF. The entire variable domain, with the rest obtained from reference TRBV5-5 and TRBJ1-3, is as follows: DAGVTQSPTHLIKTRGQQVTLRCSPISGHKSVSWYQQVLGQGPQFIFQYYEKEERGRGNFPDRFSARQFPNYSSELNVNALLLGDSALYLCASSIRQGSSGNTIYFGEGSWLTVV.

This clone appeared a few times. The V gene is TRBV19, the J gene TRBJ1-2; 9 bases agree with TRBD1. J was trimmed by 6 bases and V by 5 bases; bases with no gene match: 1. Germline CDR1 is LNHDA and CDR2 is SQIVND (reference sequence). The CDR3 extends over 12 amino acids. Here the CDR3 reads CASSRQGDGYTF. CDR3 in DNA: TGTGCCAGTAGTCGACAGGGGGATGGCTACACCTTC.

The gene calls are TRBV11-2 and TRBJ1-1; 7 nucleotides agree with TRBD1. The CDR3 loop spans 14 amino acids. The germline V gene has CDR1 SGHAT and CDR2 FQNNGV. The V segment lost 7 bases and the J segment 7 bases; nucleotides outside the gene matches: 12. DNA of the CDR3: TGTGCCAGCACTATGAAGGGACAGACCGTTGAAGCTTTCTTT. This encodes CASTMKGQTVEAFF.

The genes are TRBV10-1 and TRBJ2-3, with 10 bases fitting TRBD2. The CDR3 contains 16 residues. Germline V gives CDR1 WNHNN, CDR2 SYGVQD (reference sequence). J was trimmed by 6 bases and V by 4 bases; bases with no gene match: 10. The DNA of the CDR3 is TGCGCCAGCAGTGGCGGTGGGCTAGCGGGGGCCGATACGCAGTATTTT. Translation: CASSGGGLAGADTQYF.

The J gene is TRBJ2-2, the V gene TRBV29-1; a possible D gene is TRBD1 (6 bases). V was pared by 5 bases and J by 4 bases, with 14 bases between. There are 14 residues in the CDR3. Per germline, CDR1 SQVTM and CDR2 ANQGSEA. The CDR3 DNA is TGCAGCGTTCCAGGGGAAGGAAGCACCGGGGAGCTGTTTTTT. Translating gives CSVPGEGSTGELFF.

The rearrangement uses TRBV5-1 and TRBJ1-5; possibly TRBD1 for D (5 bases). The CDR3 runs 17 residues. Per germline, CDR1 SGHRS and CDR2 YFSETQ. V was pared by 5 bases and J by 4 bases, with 22 bases between. The CDR3 loop is CASSFGAKTVHNQPQHF. The DNA of the CDR3 is TGCGCCAGCAGTTTTGGAGCCAAGACAGTACATAATCAGCCCCAGCATTTT.

This clone showed up just a few times. The same CDR3 is also encoded by other DNA sequences in this sample. The rearrangement links TRBV19 to TRBJ1-6; 9 nucleotides align to TRBD1. CDR1 and CDR2 (germline): LNHDA, SQIVND (reference sequence). CDR3 length: 15 amino acids. The trim removed 6 bases at V and 0 bases at J, leaving 0 bases unmatched. This CDR3 is CASRDRGSYNSPLHF. CDR3 nucleotides: TGTGCCAGTAGGGACAGGGGCTCCTATAATTCACCCCTCCACTTT.

The chain has TRBV5-1 and TRBJ2-1; 12 bases align to TRBD2. Per germline, CDR1 SGHRS and CDR2 YFSETQ. This CDR3 has 16 amino acids. Trimming took 2 bases from V and 10 from J; bases not matched to a gene: 10. This chain's CDR3 is CASSFPTSLAGGEQFF. For the CDR3, the DNA is TGCGCCAGCAGCTTCCCCACCTCGCTAGCGGGGGGGGAGCAGTTCTTC.

The gene calls are TRBV9 and TRBJ2-7, with TRBD1 identical over 8 bases. Germline loops: CDR1 SGDLS, CDR2 YYNGEE. V gave up 6 bases and J gave up 3 bases; unmatched junction bases: 8. The CDR3 loop spans 14 amino acids. CDR3 DNA: TGTGCCAGCATTTCCCCGGACAGGGTCTACGAGCAGTACTTC. Its protein is CASISPDRVYEQYF.